The T cell receptor (beta chain) described here comes from a study of T cells in localized non-small cell lung cancer. Findings and limits, study-wide: Among blood samples, higher T cell density accompanied longer overall survival.

Assay used: immunoSEQ multiplex PCR; TCRdb lists only in-frame clones, some missing. The data contain around 91,000 clones, about 87% of them singletons. This clone showed up just a few times. Its antigen is currently unknown. The germline V gene has CDR1 SEHNR and CDR2 FQNEAQ (reference sequence). This CDR3 is built from 13 residues. Trimming removed 5 bases from V and 8 bases from J, with 13 bases in between. This sample comprised peripheral blood, obtained before any cancer treatment. The rearrangement links TRBV7-9 to TRBJ1-5; D is unresolved. The TCR originated in a man aged 35-75 years with stage I squamous cell lung carcinoma. The CDR3 protein is CASSPSKSEPQHF. CDR3 coding DNA: TGTGCCAGCAGCCCTTCGAAATCAGAGCCCCAGCATTTT.